These 23 T cell receptor beta chains were sequenced from one sample in a study of monozygotic twins with inflammatory bowel disease. TCRdb re-called the 5' RACE reads and catalogs CDR3 proteins one per entry, DNA excluded. Recorded for this sample: around 230,000 distinct CDR3 sequences. The material sequenced was blood. The receptors here all came from a human donor with ulcerative colitis or Crohn's disease, or a healthy co-twin of an affected twin (not recorded which).

The gene calls are TRBV11-2 and TRBJ1-1. Germline CDR1 and CDR2: SGHAT and FQNNGV. CDR3 length: 13 amino acids. CDR3 in amino acids: CASSLVGVGEAFF. Combining the CDR3 with reference TRBV11-2 and TRBJ1-1 gives the whole variable domain EAGVAQSPRYKIIEKRQSVAFWCNPISGHATLYWYQQILGQGPKLLIQFQNNGVVDDSQLPKDRFSAERLKGVDSTLKIQPAKLEDSAVYLCASSLVGVGEAFFGQGTRLTVV.

V is TRBV7-2 and J is TRBJ1-1; the D call from TCRdb, TRBD1, cannot be confirmed without DNA. CDR3 length: 13 amino acids. Germline loops: CDR1 SGHTA, CDR2 FQGNSA. The CDR3 is CASSRIQGSEAFF.

V and J are TRBV11-2 and TRBJ2-1; TCRdb outputs TRBD1, but without DNA this stays unchecked. There are 16 residues in the CDR3. Germline V gene lookup returns CDR1 SGHAT and CDR2 FQNNGV. The CDR3 is CASSLAPGFPYNEQFF.

This sequence joins TRBV19 and TRBJ1-5. CDR3 length: 15 residues. In germline, CDR1 is LNHDA, CDR2 SQIVND (reference sequence). The CDR3 sequence is CASRREGNSNQPQHF.

The chain uses TRBV4-1 and TRBJ1-4. Germline loops: CDR1 MGHRA, CDR2 YSYEKL. The CDR3 extends over 15 amino acids. This CDR3 is CASSQARMGKEKLFF.

The rearrangement uses TRBV2 and TRBJ1-4. The germline V gene encodes CDR1 SNHLY and CDR2 FYNNEI. This CDR3 is built from 16 residues. CDR3 residues: CASRPSHIATNEKLFF.

The chain recombines TRBV3-1 with TRBJ2-3; as DNA is missing, the TRBD2 call by TCRdb cannot be tested. CDR3 length: 14 residues. From germline, CDR1 is LGHDT and CDR2 YNNKEL (reference sequence). CDR3 sequence reads: CASSQRGVSGTQYF.

This rearrangement joins TRBV5-4 to TRBJ2-1; TCRdb names TRBD2, which stays unverified in the absence of DNA. The CDR3 runs to 19 residues. Looked up from germline, CDR1 is SGHNT and CDR2 is YYREEE (reference sequence). The CDR3 spells CASTSALESWASWRDEQFF.

The chain employs TRBV7-9 and TRBJ1-3. Germline V gene data show CDR1 as SEHNR and CDR2 as FQNEAQ (reference sequence). This CDR3 region has 14 residues. The CDR3 loop is CASISQSSGNTIYF. The full variable domain, its missing parts supplied by reference TRBV7-9 and TRBJ1-3, is DTGVSQNPRHKITKRGQNVTFRCDPISEHNRLYWYRQTLGQGPEFLTYFQNEAQLEKSRLLSDRFSAERPKGSFSTLEIQRTEQGDSAMYLCASISQSSGNTIYFGEGSWLTVV.

The chain combines TRBV5-1 with TRBJ2-7; TCRdb outputs TRBD1, but without DNA this stays unchecked. CDR3 size: 16 residues. Germline V gives CDR1 SGHRS, CDR2 YFSETQ. CDR3 region: CASSPDLSGAGYEQYF.

The chain has TRBV2 and TRBJ2-1; TCRdb gives TRBD2 as the D gene, but with no DNA this cannot be confirmed. CDR3 length: 19 amino acids. Germline V lookup: CDR1 SNHLY, CDR2 FYNNEI. The CDR3 is CASTRIPLRTSGGVNEQFF.

The rearrangement links TRBV5-1 to TRBJ2-5; TCRdb returns TRBD1, unconfirmable since there is no DNA. Germline CDR1 and CDR2: SGHRS and YFSETQ. CDR3 length: 17 amino acids. CDR3 region: CASSSKAGTGTSETQYF.

The rearrangement links TRBV5-6 to TRBJ1-5. The CDR3 consists of 13 residues. Germline V gives CDR1 SGHDT, CDR2 YYEEEE. CDR3 amino acids: CASSFGVVQPQHF.

The chain carries TRBV11-2 and TRBJ1-1. In germline, CDR1 is SGHAT, CDR2 FQNNGV. The CDR3 has 14 amino acids. CDR3 in amino acids: CASSEGLWNTEAFF.

The V and J genes are TRBV27 and TRBJ2-7; as DNA is missing, the TRBD2 call by TCRdb cannot be tested. Germline CDR1 MNHEY, CDR2 SMNVEV (reference sequence). The CDR3 contains 13 residues. This CDR3 reads CASSRREAGEQYF.

This rearrangement joins TRBV29-1 to TRBJ1-2; TCRdb's assignment of TRBD1 cannot be checked, as there is no DNA. The CDR3 is 12 amino acids. Germline CDR1 and CDR2: SQVTM and ANQGSEA. The CDR3 sequence: CSVADREGGYTF.

The genes are TRBV20-1 and TRBJ2-3. CDR3 length: 12 residues. Germline CDR1 is DFQATT and CDR2 is SNEGSKA (reference sequence). The CDR3: CSASVLVDTQYF.

The rearrangement uses TRBV7-3 and TRBJ2-3; TCRdb lists TRBD1, though no DNA is available to test this call. The length of the CDR3 is 12 residues. Germline CDR1 reads SGHTA; CDR2 reads FQGTGA. The CDR3 sequence: CASSRPGDTQYF.

The chain has TRBV7-7 and TRBJ1-6; TCRdb outputs TRBD1, but without DNA this stays unchecked. Germline assignment: CDR1 SSHAT and CDR2 FNYEAQ (reference sequence). CDR3 length equals 14 residues. The CDR3 here is CASSAQGANSPLHF.

This chain uses TRBV12-3 or TRBV12-4 with TRBJ1-1; TCRdb indicates TRBD1, and absent DNA this call remains unverified. The CDR3 totals 16 residues. The CDR3 spells CASTRTGGGRNTEAFF.

The chain recombines TRBV11-2 with TRBJ1-2; TCRdb proposes TRBD1, but this gene call is untestable without DNA. The CDR3 loop spans 14 amino acids. Looked up from germline, CDR1 is SGHAT and CDR2 is FQNNGV. The CDR3 reads CASSQRRGESGYTF.

The rearrangement uses TRBV5-1 and TRBJ1-1; TCRdb returns TRBD1, unconfirmable since there is no DNA. This CDR3 has 15 residues. Germline loops: CDR1 SGHRS, CDR2 YFSETQ. The CDR3 loop is CASSLGHRGNTEAFF. The full variable domain, with the rest looked up from reference TRBV5-1 and TRBJ1-1, is KAGVTQTPRYLIKTRGQQVTLSCSPISGHRSVSWYQQTPGQGLQFLFEYFSETQRNKGNFPGRFSGRQFSNSRSEMNVSTLELGDSALYLCASSLGHRGNTEAFFGQGTRLTVV.

The rearrangement joins TRBV7-6 to TRBJ2-2; TCRdb returns TRBD2, unconfirmable since there is no DNA. The CDR3 is 14 residues long. The V gene's germline CDR1 is SGHVS and CDR2 FNYEAQ. The CDR3 here is CASARGTNTGELFF.